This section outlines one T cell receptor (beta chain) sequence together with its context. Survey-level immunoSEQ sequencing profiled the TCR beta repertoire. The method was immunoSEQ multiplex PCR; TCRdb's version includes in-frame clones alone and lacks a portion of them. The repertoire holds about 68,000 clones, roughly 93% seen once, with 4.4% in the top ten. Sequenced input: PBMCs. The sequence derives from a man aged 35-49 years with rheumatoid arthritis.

The CDR3, as DNA: TGTGCCAGCAACCGGGACAGGGGCTCACCCTACGAGCAGTACTTC. Its translation: CASNRDRGSPYEQYF. The gene calls are TRBV27 and TRBJ2-7, with TRBD1 matching 10 bases. The CDR3 extends over 15 amino acids. V gave up 7 bases and J gave up 2 bases; unmatched junction bases: 8. Germline V gene data show CDR1 as MNHEY and CDR2 as SMNVEV (reference sequence).